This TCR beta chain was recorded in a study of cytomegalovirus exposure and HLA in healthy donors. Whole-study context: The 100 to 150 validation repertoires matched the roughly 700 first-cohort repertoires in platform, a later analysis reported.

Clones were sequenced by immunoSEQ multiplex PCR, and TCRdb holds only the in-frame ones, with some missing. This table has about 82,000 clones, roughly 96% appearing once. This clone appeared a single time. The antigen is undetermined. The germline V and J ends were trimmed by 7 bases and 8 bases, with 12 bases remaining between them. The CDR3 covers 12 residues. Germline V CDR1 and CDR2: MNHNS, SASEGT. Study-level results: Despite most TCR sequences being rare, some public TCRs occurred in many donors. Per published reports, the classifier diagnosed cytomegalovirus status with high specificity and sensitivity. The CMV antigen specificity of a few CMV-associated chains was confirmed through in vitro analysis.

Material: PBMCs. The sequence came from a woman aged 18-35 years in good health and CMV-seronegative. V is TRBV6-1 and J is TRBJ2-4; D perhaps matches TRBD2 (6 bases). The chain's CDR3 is CASTPGDDIQYF. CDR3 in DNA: TGTGCCAGCACCCCGGGGGATGACATTCAGTACTTC.